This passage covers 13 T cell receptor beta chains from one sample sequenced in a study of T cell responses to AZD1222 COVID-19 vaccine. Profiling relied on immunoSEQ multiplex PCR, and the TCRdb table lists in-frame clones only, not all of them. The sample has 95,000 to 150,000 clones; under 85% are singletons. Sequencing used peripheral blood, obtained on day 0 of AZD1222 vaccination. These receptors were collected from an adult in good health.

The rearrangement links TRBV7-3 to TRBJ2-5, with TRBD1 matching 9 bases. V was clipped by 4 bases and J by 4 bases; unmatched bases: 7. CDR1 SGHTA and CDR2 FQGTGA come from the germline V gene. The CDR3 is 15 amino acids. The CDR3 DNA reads TGTGCCAGCAGCTCGCTGACAGGGGGGGTAGAGACCCAGTACTTC. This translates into CASSSLTGGVETQYF.

CDR3 sequence (DNA): TGTGCCAGCAGCTTACAGGGTAACTACGAGCAGTACTTC. This sequence encodes CASSLQGNYEQYF. The chain couples TRBV7-2 to TRBJ2-7; D might be TRBD1 (5 bases). The CDR3 extends over 13 amino acids. The germline V gene encodes CDR1 SGHTA and CDR2 FQGNSA. V lost 2 bases and J 3 bases, leaving 8 bases between the germline ends.

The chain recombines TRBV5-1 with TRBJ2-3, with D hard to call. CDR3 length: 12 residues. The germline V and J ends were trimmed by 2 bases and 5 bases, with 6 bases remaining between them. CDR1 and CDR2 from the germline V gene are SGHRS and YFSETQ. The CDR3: CASSFSKDTQYF. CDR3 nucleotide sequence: TGCGCCAGCAGCTTCTCTAAAGATACGCAGTATTTT.

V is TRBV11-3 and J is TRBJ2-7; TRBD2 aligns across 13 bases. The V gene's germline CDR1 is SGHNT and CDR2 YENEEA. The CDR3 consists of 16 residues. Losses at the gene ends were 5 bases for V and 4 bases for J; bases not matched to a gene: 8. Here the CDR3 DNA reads TGTGCCAGCAGCCGGACTAGCGGGGGCCCGGGGTACGAGCAGTACTTC. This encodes CASSRTSGGPGYEQYF.

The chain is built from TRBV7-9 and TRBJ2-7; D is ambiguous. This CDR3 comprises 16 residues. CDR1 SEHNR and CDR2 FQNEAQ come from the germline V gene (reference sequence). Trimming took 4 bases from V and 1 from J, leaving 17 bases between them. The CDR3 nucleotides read TGTGCCAGCAGCTCGTCGTTAGGGATTTCTTCCTACGAGCAGTACTTC. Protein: CASSSSLGISSYEQYF.

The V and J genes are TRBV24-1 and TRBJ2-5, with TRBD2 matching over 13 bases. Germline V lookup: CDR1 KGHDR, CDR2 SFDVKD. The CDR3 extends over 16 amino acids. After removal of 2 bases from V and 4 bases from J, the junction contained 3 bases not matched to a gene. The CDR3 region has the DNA TGTGCCACCAGTGATTCCACTAGCGGGGGGGGAGAGACCCAGTACTTC. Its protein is CATSDSTSGGGETQYF.

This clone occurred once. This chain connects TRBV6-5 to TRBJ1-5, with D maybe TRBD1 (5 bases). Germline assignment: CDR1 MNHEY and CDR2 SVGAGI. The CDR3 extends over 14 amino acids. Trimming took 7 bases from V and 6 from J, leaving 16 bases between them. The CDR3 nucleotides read TGTGCCAGCACAGCCGATGGGGGAGGTCAGCCCCAGCATTTT. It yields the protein CASTADGGGQPQHF.

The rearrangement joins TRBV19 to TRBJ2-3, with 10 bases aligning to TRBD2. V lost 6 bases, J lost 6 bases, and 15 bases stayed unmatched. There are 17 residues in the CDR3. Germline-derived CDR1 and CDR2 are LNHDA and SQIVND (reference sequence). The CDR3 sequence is CASSSPRAGGPGDTQYF. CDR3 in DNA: TGTGCCAGTAGCTCTCCCCGAGCGGGGGGGCCGGGGGATACGCAGTATTTT. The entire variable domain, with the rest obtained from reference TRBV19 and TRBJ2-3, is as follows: DGGITQSPKYLFRKEGQNVTLSCEQNLNHDAMYWYRQDPGQGLRLIYYSQIVNDFQKGDIAEGYSVSREKKESFPLTVTSAQKNPTAFYLCASSSPRAGGPGDTQYFGPGTRLTVL.

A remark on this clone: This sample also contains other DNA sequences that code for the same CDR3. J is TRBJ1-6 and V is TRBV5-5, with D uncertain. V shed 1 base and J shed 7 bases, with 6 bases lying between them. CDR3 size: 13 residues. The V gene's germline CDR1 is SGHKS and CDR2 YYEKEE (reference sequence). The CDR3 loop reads CASSLTENSPLHF. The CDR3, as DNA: TGTGCCAGCAGCTTGACGGAGAATTCACCCCTCCACTTT.

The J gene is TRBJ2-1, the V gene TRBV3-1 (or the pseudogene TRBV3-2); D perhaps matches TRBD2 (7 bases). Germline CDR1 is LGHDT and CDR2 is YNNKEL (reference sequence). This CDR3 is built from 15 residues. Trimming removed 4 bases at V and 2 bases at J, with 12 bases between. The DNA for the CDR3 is TGTGCCAGCAGCCGGGAGGGGGGCCCCTACAATGAGCAGTTCTTC. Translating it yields CASSREGGPYNEQFF.

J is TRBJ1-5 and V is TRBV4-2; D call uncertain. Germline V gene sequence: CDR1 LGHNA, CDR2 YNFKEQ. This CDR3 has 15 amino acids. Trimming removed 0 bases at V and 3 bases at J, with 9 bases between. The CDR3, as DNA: TGTGCCAGCAGCCAAGAGGGTGACACCAATCAGCCCCAGCATTTT. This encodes CASSQEGDTNQPQHF.

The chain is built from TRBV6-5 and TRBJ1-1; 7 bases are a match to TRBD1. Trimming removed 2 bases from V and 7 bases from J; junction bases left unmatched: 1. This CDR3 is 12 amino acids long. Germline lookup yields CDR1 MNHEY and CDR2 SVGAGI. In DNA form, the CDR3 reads TGTGCCAGCAGTTACCGGACAGGTGAAGCTTTCTTT. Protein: CASSYRTGEAFF.

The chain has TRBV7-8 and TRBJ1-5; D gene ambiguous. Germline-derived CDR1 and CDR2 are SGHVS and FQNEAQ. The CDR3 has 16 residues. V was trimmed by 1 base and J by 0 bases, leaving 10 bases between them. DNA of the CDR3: TGTGCCAGCAGCTTAGACACGTGGTATAGCAATCAGCCCCAGCATTTT. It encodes CASSLDTWYSNQPQHF.